This TCR beta chain was recorded in a study of blood T cell repertoires in COVID-19 (TCRdb year 2020). At the level of the whole study: The collaborator samples originated in the United States, Italy and Spain and spanned the acute and convalescent phases of COVID-19. The material from the prospective study consisted of cDNA or gDNA derived from T cells, B-cell-depleted T cells, or PBMCs. Deeply sampled blood TCRbeta repertoires from subjects exposed to, actively infected with, or recovered from COVID-19 were included in the dataset. A freely available public database, intended as a resource for researchers studying the immune response to SARS-CoV-2, is where the repertoires were released. Samples were obtained from the ongoing ImmuneRACE study (first 160 participants) and from over 1,000 subjects provided by 6 global collaborators. The sample metadata nearly always contained a de-identified subject ID, COVID-19 status, age in years and sex. Where HLA class I and class II types were available, the types were taken from metadata supplied by the sample provider, not from assay-based typing.

The immunoSEQ Assay, a bias-controlled multiplex PCR, was used to amplify TCRbeta CDR3 regions from genomic DNA. The original pipeline was this. The number of nucleated cells in each sample was estimated from the amplification of reference gene primers within the assay. To quantify the absolute abundance of each unique TCRbeta CDR3 rearrangement, sequence reads were collapsed and filtered. Productive Simpson clonality was computed per sample as the square root of Simpson's diversity index over productive rearrangements. The table was pulled from immuneACCESS by TCRdb, which kept in-frame rearrangements only. Such tables lose some clones; where checked, under half of the loss comes from unresolved V genes, and the rest has no known cause. For V, J and clone size, that table is used; D and trimming come from the DNA. The sample includes under 200,000 clones, with about 86% observed a single time. Approximately 10% of the sample goes to the ten largest clones.

The CDR3, from cysteine to phenylalanine, totals 13 residues. The kept DNA is CDR3 alone, 39 bases in frame from the first base. Looking up the germline V gene yields CDR1 SGHTA and CDR2 FQGNSA. V lost 5 bases and J lost 1 base; the stretch between them is 8 bases long. Study-wide findings and limitations: Clinical and demographic metadata were provided uncurated, with the amount varying by source and participant.

One collaborating source in Seattle enrolled patients while the patients were actively infected and followed the patients over time throughout the course of disease. Collaborating institutions collected whole blood in K2EDTA tubes following their own protocols. Collaborator samples were shipped for TCRbeta analysis as frozen whole blood, isolated PBMCs, or DNA extracted from either sample type. Of note for this clone: Its antigen remains unidentified. Per-base quality was not reported, and no clone a single base away is much larger than it.

This sequence was found in a woman aged 60-75 years with COVID-19, enrolled during active disease. The rearranged chain carries TRBV7-2 and TRBJ1-1; a tentative D match to TRBD1 spans 6 bases. The specimen was peripheral blood. The CDR3 region has the sequence CASSKQGNTEAFF. The DNA sequence is as follows: TGTGCCAGCAGCAAACAGGGGAACACTGAAGCTTTCTTT.